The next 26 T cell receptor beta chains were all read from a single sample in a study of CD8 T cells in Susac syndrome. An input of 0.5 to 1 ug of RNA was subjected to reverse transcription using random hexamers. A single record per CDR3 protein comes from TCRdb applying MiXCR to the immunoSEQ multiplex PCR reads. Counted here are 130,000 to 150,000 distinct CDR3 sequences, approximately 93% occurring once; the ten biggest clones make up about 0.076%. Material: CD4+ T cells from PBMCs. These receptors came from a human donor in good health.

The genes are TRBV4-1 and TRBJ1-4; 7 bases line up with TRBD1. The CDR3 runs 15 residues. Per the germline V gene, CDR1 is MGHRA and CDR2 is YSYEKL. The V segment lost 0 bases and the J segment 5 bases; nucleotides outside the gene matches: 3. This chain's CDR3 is CASSQEGGENEKLFF. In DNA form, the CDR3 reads TGCGCCAGCAGCCAAGAAGGGGGCGAAAATGAAAAACTGTTTTTT.

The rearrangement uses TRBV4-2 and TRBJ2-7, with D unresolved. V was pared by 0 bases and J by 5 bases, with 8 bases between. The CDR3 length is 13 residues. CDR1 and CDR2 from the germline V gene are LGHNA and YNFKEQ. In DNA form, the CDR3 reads TGTGCCAGCAGCCAAGATGAAGGTGACGAGCAGTACTTC. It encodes CASSQDEGDEQYF.

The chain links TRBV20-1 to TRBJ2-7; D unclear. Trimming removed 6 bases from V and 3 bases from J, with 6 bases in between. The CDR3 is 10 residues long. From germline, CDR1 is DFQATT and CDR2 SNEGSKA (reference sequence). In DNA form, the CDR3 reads TGCAGTGCCACCAACTACGAGCAGTACTTC. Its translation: CSATNYEQYF.

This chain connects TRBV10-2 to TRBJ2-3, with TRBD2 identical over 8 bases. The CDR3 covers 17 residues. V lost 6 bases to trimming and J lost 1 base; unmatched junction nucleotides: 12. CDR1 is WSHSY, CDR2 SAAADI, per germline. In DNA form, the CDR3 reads TGCGCCAGCAGCTCATTTCGAACTAGCGGAGGCACAGATACGCAGTATTTT. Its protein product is CASSSFRTSGGTDTQYF.

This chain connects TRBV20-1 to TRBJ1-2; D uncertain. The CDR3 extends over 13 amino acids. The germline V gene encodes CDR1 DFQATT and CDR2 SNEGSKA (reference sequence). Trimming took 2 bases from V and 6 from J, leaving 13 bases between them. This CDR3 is CSARLSTKHGYTF. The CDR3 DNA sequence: TGCAGTGCTAGACTGTCGACGAAGCATGGCTACACCTTC.

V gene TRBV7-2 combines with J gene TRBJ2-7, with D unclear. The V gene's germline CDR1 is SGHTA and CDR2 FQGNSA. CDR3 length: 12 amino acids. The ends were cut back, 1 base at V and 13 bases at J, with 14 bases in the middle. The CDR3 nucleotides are TGTGCCAGCAGCTTAGAATTCACTGCGCTTTACTTC. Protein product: CASSLEFTALYF.

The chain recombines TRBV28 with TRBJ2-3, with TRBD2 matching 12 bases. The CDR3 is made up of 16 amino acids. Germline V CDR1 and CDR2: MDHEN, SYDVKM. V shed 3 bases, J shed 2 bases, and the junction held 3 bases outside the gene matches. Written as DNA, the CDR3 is TGTGCCAGCAGTTTCGGACTAGCGGGAAACACAGATACGCAGTATTTT. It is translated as CASSFGLAGNTDTQYF.

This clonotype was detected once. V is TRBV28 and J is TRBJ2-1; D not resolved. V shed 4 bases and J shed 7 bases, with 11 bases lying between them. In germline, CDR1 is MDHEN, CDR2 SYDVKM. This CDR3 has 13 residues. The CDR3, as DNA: TGTGCCAGCAGTTCACACCAGGCTAATGAGCAGTTCTTC. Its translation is CASSSHQANEQFF.

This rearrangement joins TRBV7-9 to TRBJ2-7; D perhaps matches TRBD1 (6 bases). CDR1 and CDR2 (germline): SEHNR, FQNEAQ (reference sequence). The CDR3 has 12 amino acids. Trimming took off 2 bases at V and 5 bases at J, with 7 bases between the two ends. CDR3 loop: CASSLYRDEQYF. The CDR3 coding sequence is TGTGCCAGCAGCTTATACAGGGACGAGCAGTACTTC.

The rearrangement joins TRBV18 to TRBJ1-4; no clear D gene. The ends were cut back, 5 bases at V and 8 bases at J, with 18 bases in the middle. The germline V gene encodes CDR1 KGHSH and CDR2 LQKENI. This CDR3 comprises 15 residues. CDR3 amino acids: CASSTGKPRTEKLFF. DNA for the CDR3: TGTGCCAGCTCAACGGGCAAACCCCGGACGGAAAAACTGTTTTTT.

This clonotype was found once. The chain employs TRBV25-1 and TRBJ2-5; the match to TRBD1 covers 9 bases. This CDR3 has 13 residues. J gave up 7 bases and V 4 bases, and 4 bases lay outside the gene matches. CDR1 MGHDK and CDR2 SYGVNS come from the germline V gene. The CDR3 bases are TGTGCCAGCAGTGGCGGGACAGGGTTGACCCAGTACTTC. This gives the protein CASSGGTGLTQYF. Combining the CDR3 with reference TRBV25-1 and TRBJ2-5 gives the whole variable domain EADIYQTPRYLVIGTGKKITLECSQTMGHDKMYWYQQDPGMELHLIHYSYGVNSTEKGDLSSESTVSRIRTEHFPLTLESARPSHTSQYLCASSGGTGLTQYFGPGTRLLVL.

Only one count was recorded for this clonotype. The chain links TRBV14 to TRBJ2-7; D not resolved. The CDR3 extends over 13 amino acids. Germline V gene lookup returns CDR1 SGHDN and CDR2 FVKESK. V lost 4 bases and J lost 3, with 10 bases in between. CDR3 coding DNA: TGTGCCAGCAGCCCCGGACGGATCTACGAGCAGTACTTC. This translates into CASSPGRIYEQYF.

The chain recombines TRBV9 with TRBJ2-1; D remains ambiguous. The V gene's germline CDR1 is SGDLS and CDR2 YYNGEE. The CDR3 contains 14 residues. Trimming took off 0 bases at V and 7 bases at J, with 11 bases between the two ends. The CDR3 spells CASSVGLQGNEQFF. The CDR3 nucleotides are TGTGCCAGCAGCGTAGGACTCCAAGGAAATGAGCAGTTCTTC. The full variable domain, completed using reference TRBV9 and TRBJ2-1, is DSGVTQTPKHLITATGQRVTLRCSPRSGDLSVYWYQQSLDQGLQFLIQYYNGEERAKGNILERFSAQQFPDLHSELNLSSLELGDSALYFCASSVGLQGNEQFFGPGTRLTVL.

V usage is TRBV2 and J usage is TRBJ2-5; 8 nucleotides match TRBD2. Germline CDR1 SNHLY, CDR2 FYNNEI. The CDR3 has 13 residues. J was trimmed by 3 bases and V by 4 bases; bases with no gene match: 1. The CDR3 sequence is CASSGLAKETQYF. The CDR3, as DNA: TGTGCCAGCAGTGGACTAGCGAAAGAGACCCAGTACTTC.

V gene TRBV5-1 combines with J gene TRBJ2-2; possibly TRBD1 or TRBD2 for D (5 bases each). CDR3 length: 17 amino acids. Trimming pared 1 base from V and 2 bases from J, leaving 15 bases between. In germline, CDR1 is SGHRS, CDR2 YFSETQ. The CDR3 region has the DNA TGCGCCAGCAGCTTGAAACGGGACCTACCAAACACCGGGGAGCTGTTTTTT. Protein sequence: CASSLKRDLPNTGELFF.

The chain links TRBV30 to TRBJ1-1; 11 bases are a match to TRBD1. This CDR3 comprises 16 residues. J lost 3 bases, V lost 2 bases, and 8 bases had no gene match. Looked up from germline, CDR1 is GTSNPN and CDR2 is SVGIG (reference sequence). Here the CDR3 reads CAWSSDGQGADTEAFF. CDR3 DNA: TGTGCCTGGAGTTCTGACGGACAGGGGGCGGACACTGAAGCTTTCTTT.

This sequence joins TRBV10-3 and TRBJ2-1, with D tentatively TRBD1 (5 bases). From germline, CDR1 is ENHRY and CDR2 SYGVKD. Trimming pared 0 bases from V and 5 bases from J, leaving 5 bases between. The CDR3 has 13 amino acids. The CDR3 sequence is CAISESRDNEQFF. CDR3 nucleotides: TGTGCCATCAGTGAGTCCAGGGACAATGAGCAGTTCTTC.

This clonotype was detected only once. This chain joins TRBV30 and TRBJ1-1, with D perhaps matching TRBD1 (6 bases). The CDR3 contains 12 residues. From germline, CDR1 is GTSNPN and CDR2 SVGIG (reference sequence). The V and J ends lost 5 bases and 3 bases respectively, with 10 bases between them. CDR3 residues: CAWGQKYTEAFF. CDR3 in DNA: TGTGCCTGGGGACAGAAATACACTGAAGCTTTCTTT.

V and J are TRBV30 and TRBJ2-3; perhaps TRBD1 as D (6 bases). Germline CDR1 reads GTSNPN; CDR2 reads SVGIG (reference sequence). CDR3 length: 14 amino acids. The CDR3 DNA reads TGTGCTTGGGGCCAGGGGTCCAACACAGATACGCAGTATTTT. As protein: CAWGQGSNTDTQYF.

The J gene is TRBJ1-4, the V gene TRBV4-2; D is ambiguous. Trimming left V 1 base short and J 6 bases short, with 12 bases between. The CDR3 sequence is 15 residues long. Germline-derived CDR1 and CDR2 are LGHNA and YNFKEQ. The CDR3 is CASSQVVQFYEKLFF. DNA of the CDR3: TGTGCCAGCAGCCAAGTCGTGCAATTCTATGAAAAACTGTTTTTT.

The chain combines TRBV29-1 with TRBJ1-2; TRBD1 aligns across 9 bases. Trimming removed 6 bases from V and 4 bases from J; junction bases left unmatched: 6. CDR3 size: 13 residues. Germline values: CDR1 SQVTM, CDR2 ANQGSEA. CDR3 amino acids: CSVGGQGLYGYTF. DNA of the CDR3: TGCAGCGTCGGAGGACAGGGGCTCTATGGCTACACCTTC.

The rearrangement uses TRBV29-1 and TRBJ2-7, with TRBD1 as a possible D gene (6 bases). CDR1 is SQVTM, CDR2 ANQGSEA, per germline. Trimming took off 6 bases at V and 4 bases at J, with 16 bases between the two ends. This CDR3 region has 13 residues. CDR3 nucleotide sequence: TGCAGCGTATCCGGGACACTACCATACGAGCAGTACTTC. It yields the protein CSVSGTLPYEQYF.

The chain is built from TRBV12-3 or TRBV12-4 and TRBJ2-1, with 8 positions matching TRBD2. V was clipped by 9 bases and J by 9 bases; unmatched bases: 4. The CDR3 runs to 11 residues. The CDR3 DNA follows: TGTGCCAGTAGCGGGATAGGTGAGCAGTTCTTC. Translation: CASSGIGEQFF.

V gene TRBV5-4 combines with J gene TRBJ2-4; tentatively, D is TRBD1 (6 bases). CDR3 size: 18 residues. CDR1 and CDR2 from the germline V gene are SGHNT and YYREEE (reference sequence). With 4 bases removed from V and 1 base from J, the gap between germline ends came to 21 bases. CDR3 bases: TGTGCCAGCAGCCCTTCTCGACAGGTCGGGTGGGCCAAAAACATTCAGTACTTC. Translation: CASSPSRQVGWAKNIQYF.

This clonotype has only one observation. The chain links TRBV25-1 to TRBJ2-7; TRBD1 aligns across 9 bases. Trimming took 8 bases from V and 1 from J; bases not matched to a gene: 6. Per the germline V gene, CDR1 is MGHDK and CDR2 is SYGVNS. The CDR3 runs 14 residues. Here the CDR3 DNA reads TGTGCCAGCGAAGACAGGGGGGGATCCTACGAGCAGTACTTC. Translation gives CASEDRGGSYEQYF.

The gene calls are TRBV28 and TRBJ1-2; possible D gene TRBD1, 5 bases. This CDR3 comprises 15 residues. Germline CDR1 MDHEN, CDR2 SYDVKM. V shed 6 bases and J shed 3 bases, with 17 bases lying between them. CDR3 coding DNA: TGTGCCAGCAGGACCCAAACGGGGGTGGACTATGGCTACACCTTC. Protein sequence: CASRTQTGVDYGYTF.